This entry lists 5 T cell receptor beta chains sequenced from one sample in a study of PD-1 blockade in classical Hodgkin lymphoma. Time point noted: cycle 4 day 1 (C4D1), after less than 7 weeks of nivolumab. Relapses following autologous stem cell transplantation were seen in all patients, with brentuximab vedotin exposure varying. Produced via immunoSEQ multiplex PCR; TCRdb's table is partial and in-frame only. The data hold roughly 36,000 clones, with around 80% observed a single time. Here the sequenced sample was peripheral blood mononuclear cells (PBMCs), taken before the fourth cycle of nivolumab. The receptor source for this set is a human donor with classical Hodgkin lymphoma.

The rearrangement links TRBV4-3 to TRBJ1-4; D not resolved. In germline, CDR1 is LGHNA, CDR2 YSLEER. The V gene lost 4 bases and the J gene lost 7 bases, with 10 bases spanning the gap. The CDR3 runs 13 residues. In nucleotides, the CDR3 is TGCGCCAGCAGCCCCGAAAGTGTTGAAAAACTGTTTTTT. Encoded protein: CASSPESVEKLFF.

V gene TRBV19 combines with J gene TRBJ1-5; D might be TRBD1 (5 bases). The length of the CDR3 is 14 residues. The V end was cut by 7 bases, the J end by 5 bases, with 15 bases between. Germline V gene sequence: CDR1 LNHDA, CDR2 SQIVND (reference sequence). CDR3: CASTPGRVDQPQHF. In DNA form, the CDR3 reads TGTGCCAGTACCCCGGGCAGGGTAGATCAGCCCCAGCATTTT.

The V call is TRBV27, the J call TRBJ2-1; 8 bases are a match to TRBD2. V was pared by 6 bases and J by 12 bases, with 13 bases of the junction left unmatched. The CDR3 loop spans 14 amino acids. The V gene's germline CDR1 is MNHEY and CDR2 SMNVEV (reference sequence). The CDR3 reads CASSQGAGVVGQFF. DNA for the CDR3: TGTGCCAGCAGCCAAGGAGCGGGGGTCGTCGGGCAGTTCTTC.

The rearrangement uses TRBV9 and TRBJ1-4; TRBD1 agrees at 7 bases. The ends lost 0 bases at V and 3 bases at J; junction bases unmatched: 2. Germline assignment: CDR1 SGDLS and CDR2 YYNGEE. The CDR3 spans 15 residues. The CDR3 sequence is CASSVDGTANEKLFF. CDR3 sequence (DNA): TGTGCCAGCAGCGTAGACGGGACAGCTAATGAAAAACTGTTTTTT.

The chain uses TRBV6-5 and TRBJ1-2; 8 positions match TRBD1. V shed 6 bases and J 2 bases; nucleotides not matched to a gene: 5. The CDR3 loop spans 14 amino acids. Germline lookup yields CDR1 MNHEY and CDR2 SVGAGI. The CDR3 region is CASSPGGANYGYTF. As DNA, the CDR3 is TGTGCCAGCAGCCCAGGGGGCGCAAACTATGGCTACACCTTC.